This T cell receptor (beta chain) was profiled in a study of blood T cell repertoires in COVID-19. Across the whole study: The samples span acute and convalescent COVID-19 from the United States, Italy and Spain. PBMCs, B-cell-depleted T cells, or T cells provided the cDNA or gDNA that made up the material.

Patients of the Seattle cohort, enrolled during active infection, were followed longitudinally. The assay was immunoSEQ multiplex PCR, and TCRdb's table has in-frame clones only and misses some. The sample yields about 300,000 clones, roughly nine tenths seen once. V was pared by 2 bases and J by 2 bases, with 4 bases of the junction left unmatched. The V gene's germline CDR1 is LGHNA and CDR2 YNFKEQ. The CDR3 loop spans 16 amino acids. This sequence joins TRBV4-2 and TRBJ2-1, with 9 bases matching TRBD1. Sequencing was performed on peripheral blood. The receptor comes from a woman aged 30 to 39 with COVID-19, enrolled during active disease. CDR3 nucleotides: TGTGCCAGCAGCCAAACGGGGGACAGGGCCTACAATGAGCAGTTCTTC. Its protein is CASSQTGDRAYNEQFF.